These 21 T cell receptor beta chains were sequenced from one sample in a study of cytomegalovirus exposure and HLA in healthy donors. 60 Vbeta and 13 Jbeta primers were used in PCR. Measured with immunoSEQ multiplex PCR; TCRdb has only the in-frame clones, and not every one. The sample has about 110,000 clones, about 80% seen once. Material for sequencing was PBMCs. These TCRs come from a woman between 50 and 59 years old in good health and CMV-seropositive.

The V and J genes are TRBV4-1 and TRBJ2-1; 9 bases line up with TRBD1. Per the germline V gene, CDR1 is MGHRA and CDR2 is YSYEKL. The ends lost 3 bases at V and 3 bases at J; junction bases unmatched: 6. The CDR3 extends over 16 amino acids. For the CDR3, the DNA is TGCGCCAGCAGCCAGACCCCGGGACAGGGCTACAATGAGCAGTTCTTC. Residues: CASSQTPGQGYNEQFF.

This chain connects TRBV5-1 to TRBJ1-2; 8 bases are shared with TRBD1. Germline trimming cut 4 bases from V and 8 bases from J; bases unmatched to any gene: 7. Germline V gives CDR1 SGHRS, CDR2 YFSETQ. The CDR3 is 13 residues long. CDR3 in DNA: TGCGCCAGCAGCGAGGACAGGGAGAGGGGCTACACCTTC. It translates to CASSEDRERGYTF.

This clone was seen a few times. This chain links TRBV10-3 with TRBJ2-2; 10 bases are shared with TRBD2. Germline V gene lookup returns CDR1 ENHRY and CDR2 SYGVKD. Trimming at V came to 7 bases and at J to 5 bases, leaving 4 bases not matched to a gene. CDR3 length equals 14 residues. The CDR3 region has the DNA TGTGCCATCACTCCTAGCGGGAGAACCGGGGAGCTGTTTTTT. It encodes CAITPSGRTGELFF.

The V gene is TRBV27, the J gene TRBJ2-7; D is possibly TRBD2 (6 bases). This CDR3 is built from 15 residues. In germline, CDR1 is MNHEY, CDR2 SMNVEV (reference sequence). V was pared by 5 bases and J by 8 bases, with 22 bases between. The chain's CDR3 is CASSPGTPGSRKQYF. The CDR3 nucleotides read TGTGCCAGCAGTCCTGGGACTCCTGGGTCGAGGAAGCAGTACTTC.

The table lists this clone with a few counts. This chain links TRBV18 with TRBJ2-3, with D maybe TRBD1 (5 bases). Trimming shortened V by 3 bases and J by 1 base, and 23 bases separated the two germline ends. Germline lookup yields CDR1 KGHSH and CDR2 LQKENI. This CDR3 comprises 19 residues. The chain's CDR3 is CASSPKVMTVTGGTDTQYF. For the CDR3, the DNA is TGTGCCAGCTCACCTAAGGTCATGACCGTAACAGGAGGCACAGATACGCAGTATTTT.

CDR3 protein: CASSQGGWRQTEAFF. CDR3 bases: TGTGCCAGCAGCCAAGGCGGGTGGCGGCAAACTGAAGCTTTCTTT. The J gene is TRBJ1-1, the V gene TRBV4-2, with no clear D. Trimming removed 1 base at V and 5 bases at J, with 14 bases between. Germline V gives CDR1 LGHNA, CDR2 YNFKEQ. There are 15 residues in the CDR3.

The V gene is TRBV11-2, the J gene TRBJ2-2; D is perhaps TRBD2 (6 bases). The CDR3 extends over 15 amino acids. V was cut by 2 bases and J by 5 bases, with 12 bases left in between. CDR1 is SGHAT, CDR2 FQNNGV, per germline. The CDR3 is CASSLNGGVTGELFF. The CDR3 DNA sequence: TGTGCCAGCAGCTTAAACGGGGGTGTTACCGGGGAGCTGTTTTTT.

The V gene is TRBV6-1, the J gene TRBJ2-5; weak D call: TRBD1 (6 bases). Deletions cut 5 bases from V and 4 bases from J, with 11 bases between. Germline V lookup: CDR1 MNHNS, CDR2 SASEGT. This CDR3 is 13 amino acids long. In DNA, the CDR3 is TGTGCCAGCAGTAACAGGGCCCTAGAGACCCAGTACTTC. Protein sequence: CASSNRALETQYF.

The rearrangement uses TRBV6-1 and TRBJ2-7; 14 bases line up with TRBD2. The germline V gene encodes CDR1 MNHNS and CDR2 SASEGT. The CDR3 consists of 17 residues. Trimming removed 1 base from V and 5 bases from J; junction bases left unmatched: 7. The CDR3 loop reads CASSEVGTSGSKNEQYF. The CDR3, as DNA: TGTGCCAGCAGTGAAGTCGGGACTAGCGGGAGCAAAAACGAGCAGTACTTC.

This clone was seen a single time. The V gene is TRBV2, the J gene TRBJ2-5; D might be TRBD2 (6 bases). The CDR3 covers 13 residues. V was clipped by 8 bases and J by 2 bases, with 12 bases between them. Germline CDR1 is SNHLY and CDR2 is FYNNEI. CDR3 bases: TGTGCCAGCGGTACGGGGGTGCAAGAGACCCAGTACTTC. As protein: CASGTGVQETQYF.

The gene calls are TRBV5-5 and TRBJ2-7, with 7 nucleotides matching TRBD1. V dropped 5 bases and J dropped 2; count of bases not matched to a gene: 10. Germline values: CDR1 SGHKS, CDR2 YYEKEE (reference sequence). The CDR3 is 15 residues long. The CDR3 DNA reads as TGTGCCAGCAGTCCGAATCCGGGACAGACCTACGAGCAGTACTTC. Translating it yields CASSPNPGQTYEQYF.

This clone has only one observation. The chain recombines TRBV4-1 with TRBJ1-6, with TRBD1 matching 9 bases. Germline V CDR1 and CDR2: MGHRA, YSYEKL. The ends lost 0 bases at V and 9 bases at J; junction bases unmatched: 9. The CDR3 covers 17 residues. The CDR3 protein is CASSQDYGDRVGSPLHF. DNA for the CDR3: TGCGCCAGCAGCCAAGATTATGGGGACAGGGTGGGTTCACCCCTCCACTTT.

This CDR3 is CASREDRYNEQFF. Written as DNA, the CDR3 is TGTGCCAGCAGAGAGGACAGGTACAATGAGCAGTTCTTC. This rearrangement joins TRBV6-5 to TRBJ2-1; 7 bases fit TRBD1. Germline V lookup: CDR1 MNHEY, CDR2 SVGAGI. Losses at the gene ends were 6 bases for V and 4 bases for J; bases not matched to a gene: 3. The CDR3 loop spans 13 amino acids.

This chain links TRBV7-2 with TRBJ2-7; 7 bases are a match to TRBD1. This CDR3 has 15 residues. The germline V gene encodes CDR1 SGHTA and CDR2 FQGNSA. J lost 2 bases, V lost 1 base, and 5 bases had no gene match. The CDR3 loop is CASSLGPGQTYEQYF. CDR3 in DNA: TGTGCCAGCAGCTTAGGTCCGGGACAGACCTACGAGCAGTACTTC.

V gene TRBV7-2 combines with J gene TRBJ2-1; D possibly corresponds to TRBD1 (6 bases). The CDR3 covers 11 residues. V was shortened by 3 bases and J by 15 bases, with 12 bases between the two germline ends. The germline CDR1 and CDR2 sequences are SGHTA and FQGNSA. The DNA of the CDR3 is TGTGCCAGCAGCTTGGACAACAGGGCGTTCTTC. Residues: CASSLDNRAFF.

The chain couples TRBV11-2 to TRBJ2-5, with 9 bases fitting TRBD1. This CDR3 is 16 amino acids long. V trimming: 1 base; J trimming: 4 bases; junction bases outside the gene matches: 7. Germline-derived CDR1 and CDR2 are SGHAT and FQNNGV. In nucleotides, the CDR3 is TGTGCCAGCAGCTTAGGGGCCACAGGGGGCAGAGAGACCCAGTACTTC. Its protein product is CASSLGATGGRETQYF.

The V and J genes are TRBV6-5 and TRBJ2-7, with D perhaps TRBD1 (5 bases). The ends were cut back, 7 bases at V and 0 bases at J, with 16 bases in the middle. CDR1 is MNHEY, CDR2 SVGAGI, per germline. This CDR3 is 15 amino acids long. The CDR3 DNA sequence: TGTGCCAGCACCCCTAAGGGGTTTCACTCCTACGAGCAGTACTTC. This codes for CASTPKGFHSYEQYF.

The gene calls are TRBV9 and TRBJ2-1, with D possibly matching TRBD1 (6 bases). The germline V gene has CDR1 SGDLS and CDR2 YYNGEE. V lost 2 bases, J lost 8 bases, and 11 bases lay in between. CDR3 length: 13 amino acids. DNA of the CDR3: TGTGCCAGCAGCGTCAGGGGCATAGATGAGCAGTTCTTC. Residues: CASSVRGIDEQFF.

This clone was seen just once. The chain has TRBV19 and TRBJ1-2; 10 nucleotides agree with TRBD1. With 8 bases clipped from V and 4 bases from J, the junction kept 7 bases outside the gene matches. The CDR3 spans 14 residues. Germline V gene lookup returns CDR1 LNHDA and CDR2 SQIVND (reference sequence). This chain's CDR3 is CASVGTGEAYGYTF. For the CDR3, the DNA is TGTGCCAGTGTCGGGACAGGGGAGGCCTATGGCTACACCTTC.

CDR3 DNA: TGTGCCAGCAGCGGAAGGGACTTGTTCCTCCTAACCTACGAGCAGTACTTC. Amino acids: CASSGRDLFLLTYEQYF. The chain uses TRBV21-1 and TRBJ2-7; the listed D gene, TRBD2, was not tested against the DNA. TRBV21-1 is a known pseudogene. This CDR3 contains 17 residues.

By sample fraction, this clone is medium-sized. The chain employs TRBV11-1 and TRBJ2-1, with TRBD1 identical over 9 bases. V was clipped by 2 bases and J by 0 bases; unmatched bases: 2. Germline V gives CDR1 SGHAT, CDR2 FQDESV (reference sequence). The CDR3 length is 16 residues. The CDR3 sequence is CASSLTGQGSYNEQFF. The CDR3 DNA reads TGTGCCAGCAGCTTAACGGGACAGGGCTCCTACAATGAGCAGTTCTTC.